This T cell receptor (beta chain) was identified in a study of T-cell reconstitution after alpha-beta-depleted transplantation in children. Regarding the study as a whole: Several hundred rapidly expanded clones from non-depleted graft cells reportedly supplied alpha-beta T cells about two months post-transplant. The main origin of T-cell counts and diversity one year after transplant was newly produced T cells.

The germline V gene encodes CDR1 SGHTA and CDR2 FQGNSA. V lost 0 bases, J lost 2 bases, and 11 bases stayed unmatched. This CDR3 contains 19 residues. This clonotype was detected ten times or more. Its antigen is currently unknown. Preparation of the TCRbeta library involved a method that used unique molecular identifiers. A single record per CDR3 protein comes from TCRdb applying MiXCR to the PCR reads. The sample has about 200,000 distinct CDR3 sequences, 5% to 7.5% seen once. The chain is built from TRBV7-2 and TRBJ2-3; 10 bases line up with TRBD2. This TCR was sampled from a girl less than two years old with combined immunodeficiency, due to receive a stem cell transplant. The source was PBMCs, collected before TCRalphabeta/CD19-depleted stem cell transplant. CDR3 DNA: TGTGCCAGCAGCTTAGCCCTGATCCCACTAGCGGGGTACACAGATACGCAGTATTTT. Amino acids: CASSLALIPLAGYTDTQYF.